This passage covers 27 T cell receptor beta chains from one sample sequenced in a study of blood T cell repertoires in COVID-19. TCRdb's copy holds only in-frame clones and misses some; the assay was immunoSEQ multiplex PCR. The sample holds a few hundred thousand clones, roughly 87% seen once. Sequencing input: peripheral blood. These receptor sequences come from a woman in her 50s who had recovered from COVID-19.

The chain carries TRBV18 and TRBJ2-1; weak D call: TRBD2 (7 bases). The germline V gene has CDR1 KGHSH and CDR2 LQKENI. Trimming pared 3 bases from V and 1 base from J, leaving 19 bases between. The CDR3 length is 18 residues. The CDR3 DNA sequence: TGTGCCAGCTCACCCTCCCGGGGGGCGGGAGCGTCCTACAATGAGCAGTTCTTC. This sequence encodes CASSPSRGAGASYNEQFF.

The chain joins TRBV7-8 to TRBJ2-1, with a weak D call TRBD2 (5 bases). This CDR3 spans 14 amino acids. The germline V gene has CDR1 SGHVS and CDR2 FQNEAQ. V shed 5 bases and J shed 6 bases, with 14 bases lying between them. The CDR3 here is CASSPGRGVNEQFF. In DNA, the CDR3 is TGTGCCAGCAGCCCCGGTCGGGGAGTCAATGAGCAGTTCTTC.

The CDR3 region has the DNA TGTGCCAGCAGCTTATCGCATCCCCTAGGCACCATATATTTT. Translated, it gives CASSLSHPLGTIYF. This chain joins TRBV7-2 and TRBJ1-3; no definite D call. Trimming pared 2 bases from V and 9 bases from J, leaving 14 bases between. This CDR3 spans 14 amino acids. Per germline, CDR1 SGHTA and CDR2 FQGNSA.

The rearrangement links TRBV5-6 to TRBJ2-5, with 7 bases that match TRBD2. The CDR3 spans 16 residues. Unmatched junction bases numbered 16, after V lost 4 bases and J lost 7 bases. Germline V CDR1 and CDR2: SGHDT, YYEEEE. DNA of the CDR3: TGTGCCAGCAGCCTGGGGACCCTGGTCACGGGGGGGACCCAGTACTTC. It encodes CASSLGTLVTGGTQYF.

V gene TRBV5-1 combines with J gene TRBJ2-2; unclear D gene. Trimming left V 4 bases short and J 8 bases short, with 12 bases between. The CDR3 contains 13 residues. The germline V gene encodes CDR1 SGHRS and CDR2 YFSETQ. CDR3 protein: CASSAITGGELFF. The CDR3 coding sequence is TGCGCCAGCAGCGCAATAACCGGGGGGGAGCTGTTTTTT.

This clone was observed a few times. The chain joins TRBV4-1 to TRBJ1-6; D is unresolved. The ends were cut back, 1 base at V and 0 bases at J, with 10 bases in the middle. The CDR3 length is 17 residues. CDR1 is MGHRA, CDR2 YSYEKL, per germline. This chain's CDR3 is CASSQVSGSSYNSPLHF. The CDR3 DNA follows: TGCGCCAGCAGCCAAGTTTCGGGGAGCTCCTATAATTCACCCCTCCACTTT.

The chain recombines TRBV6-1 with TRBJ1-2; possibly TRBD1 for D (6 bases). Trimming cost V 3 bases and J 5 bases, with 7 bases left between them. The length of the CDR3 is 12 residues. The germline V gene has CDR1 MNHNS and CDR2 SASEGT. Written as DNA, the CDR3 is TGTGCCAGCAGTGAGACAGGTTATGGCTACACCTTC. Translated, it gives CASSETGYGYTF.

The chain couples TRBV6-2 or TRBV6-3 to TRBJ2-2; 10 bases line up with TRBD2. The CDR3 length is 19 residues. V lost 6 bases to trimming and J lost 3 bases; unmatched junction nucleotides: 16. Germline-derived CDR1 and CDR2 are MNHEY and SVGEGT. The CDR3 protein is CASSLILAGVGKDTGELFF. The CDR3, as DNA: TGTGCCAGCAGCCTCATTCTAGCGGGAGTAGGGAAGGACACCGGGGAGCTGTTTTTT.

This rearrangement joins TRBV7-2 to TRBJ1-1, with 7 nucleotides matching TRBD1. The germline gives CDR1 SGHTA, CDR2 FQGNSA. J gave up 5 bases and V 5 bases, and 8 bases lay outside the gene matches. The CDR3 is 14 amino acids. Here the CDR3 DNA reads TGTGCCAGCAGCCAACACAGGGGATTAACTGAAGCTTTCTTT. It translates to CASSQHRGLTEAFF.

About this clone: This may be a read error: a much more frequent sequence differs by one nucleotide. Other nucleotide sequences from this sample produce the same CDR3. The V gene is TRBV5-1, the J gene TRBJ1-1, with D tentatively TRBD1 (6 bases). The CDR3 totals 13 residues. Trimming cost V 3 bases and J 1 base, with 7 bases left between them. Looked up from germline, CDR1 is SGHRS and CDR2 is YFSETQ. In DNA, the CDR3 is TGCGCCAGCAGCTCGACAGGGAACACTGAAGCTTTCTTT. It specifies CASSSTGNTEAFF.

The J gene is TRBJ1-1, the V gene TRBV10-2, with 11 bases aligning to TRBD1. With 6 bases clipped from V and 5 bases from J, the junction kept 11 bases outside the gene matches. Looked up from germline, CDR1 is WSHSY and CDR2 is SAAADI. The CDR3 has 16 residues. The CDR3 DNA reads TGCGCCAGCAGCAGAAAGGACAGGGGGCCGAGAACTGAAGCTTTCTTT. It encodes CASSRKDRGPRTEAFF.

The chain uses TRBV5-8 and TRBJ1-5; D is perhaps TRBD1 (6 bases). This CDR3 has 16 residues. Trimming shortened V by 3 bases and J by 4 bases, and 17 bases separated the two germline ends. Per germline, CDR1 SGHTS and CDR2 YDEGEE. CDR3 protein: CASSSLRPGQNQPQHF. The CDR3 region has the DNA TGTGCCAGCAGCTCGTTGAGACCTGGACAGAATCAGCCCCAGCATTTT. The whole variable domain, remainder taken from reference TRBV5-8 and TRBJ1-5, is EAGVTQSPTHLIKTRGQQATLRCSPISGHTSVYWYQQALGLGLQFLLWYDEGEERNRGNFPPRFSGRQFPNYSSELNVNALELEDSALYLCASSSLRPGQNQPQHFGDGTRLSIL.

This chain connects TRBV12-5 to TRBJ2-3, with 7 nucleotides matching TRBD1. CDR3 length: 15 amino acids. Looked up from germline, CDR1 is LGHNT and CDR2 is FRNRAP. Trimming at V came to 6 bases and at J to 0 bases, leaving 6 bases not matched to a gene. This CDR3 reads CASGLTGLSTDTQYF. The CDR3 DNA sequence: TGTGCTAGTGGGTTGACAGGGCTTAGCACAGATACGCAGTATTTT.

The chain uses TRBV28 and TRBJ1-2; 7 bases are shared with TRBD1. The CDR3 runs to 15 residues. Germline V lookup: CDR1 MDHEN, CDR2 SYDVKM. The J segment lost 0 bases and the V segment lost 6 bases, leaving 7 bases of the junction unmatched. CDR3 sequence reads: CASSKTGTANYGYTF. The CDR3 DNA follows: TGTGCCAGCAGCAAAACCGGGACAGCTAACTATGGCTACACCTTC.

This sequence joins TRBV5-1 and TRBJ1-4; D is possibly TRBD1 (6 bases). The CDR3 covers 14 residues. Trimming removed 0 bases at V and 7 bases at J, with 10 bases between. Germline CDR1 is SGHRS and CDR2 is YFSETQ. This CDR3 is CASSLATGTEKLFF. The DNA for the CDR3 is TGCGCCAGCAGCTTGGCCACAGGGACTGAAAAACTGTTTTTT.

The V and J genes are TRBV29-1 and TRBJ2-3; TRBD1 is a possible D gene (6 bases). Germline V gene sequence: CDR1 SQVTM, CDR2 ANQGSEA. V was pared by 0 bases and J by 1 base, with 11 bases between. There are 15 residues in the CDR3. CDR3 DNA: TGCAGCGTTGAAGAGTCAGGGGTCCGCACAGATACGCAGTATTTT. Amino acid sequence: CSVEESGVRTDTQYF.

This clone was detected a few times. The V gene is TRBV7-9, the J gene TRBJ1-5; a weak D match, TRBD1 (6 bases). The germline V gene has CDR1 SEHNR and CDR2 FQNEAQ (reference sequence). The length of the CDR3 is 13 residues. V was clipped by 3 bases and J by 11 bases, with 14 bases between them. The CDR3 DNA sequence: TGTGCCAGCAGCTTTACCCAGGGGCAGGCCCAGCATTTT. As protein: CASSFTQGQAQHF.

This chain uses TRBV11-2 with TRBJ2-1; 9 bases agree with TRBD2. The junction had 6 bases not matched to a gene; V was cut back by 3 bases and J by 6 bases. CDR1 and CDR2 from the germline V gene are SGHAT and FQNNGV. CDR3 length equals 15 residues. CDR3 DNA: TGTGCCAGCAGCTTGGGTAGCGGGAGTCTCAATGAGCAGTTCTTC. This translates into CASSLGSGSLNEQFF.

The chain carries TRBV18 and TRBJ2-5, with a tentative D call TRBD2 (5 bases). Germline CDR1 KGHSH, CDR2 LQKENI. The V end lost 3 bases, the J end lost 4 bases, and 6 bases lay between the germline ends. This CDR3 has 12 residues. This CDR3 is CASSPRVETQYF. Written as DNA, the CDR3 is TGTGCCAGCTCACCGAGGGTAGAGACCCAGTACTTC.

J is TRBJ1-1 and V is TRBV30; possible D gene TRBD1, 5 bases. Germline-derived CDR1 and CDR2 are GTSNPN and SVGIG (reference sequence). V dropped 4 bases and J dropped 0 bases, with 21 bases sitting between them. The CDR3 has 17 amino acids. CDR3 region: CAWTRRGSPFMNTEAFF. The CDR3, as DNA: TGTGCCTGGACCCGGCGGGGGTCTCCGTTCATGAACACTGAAGCTTTCTTT.

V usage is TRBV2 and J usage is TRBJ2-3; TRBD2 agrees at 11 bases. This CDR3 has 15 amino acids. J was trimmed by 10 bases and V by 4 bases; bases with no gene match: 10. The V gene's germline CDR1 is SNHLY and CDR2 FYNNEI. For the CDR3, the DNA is TGTGCCAGCAGTGCCCCGGCTAGCGGGAGGAAGGCGCAGTATTTT. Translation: CASSAPASGRKAQYF.

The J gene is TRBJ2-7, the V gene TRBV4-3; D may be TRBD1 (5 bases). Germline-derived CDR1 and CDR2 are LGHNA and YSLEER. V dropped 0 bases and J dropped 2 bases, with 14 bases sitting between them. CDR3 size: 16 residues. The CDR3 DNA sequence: TGCGCCAGCAGCCAAGACACGGCAGGGTCAACCTACGAGCAGTACTTC. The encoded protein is CASSQDTAGSTYEQYF.

For the CDR3, the DNA is TGTGCCAGCAGCCCCCGCGAGGGGGCGGACTATGGCTACACCTTC. Amino acid sequence: CASSPREGADYGYTF. The chain is built from TRBV7-9 and TRBJ1-2; 7 positions match TRBD1. There are 15 residues in the CDR3. Germline CDR1 reads SEHNR; CDR2 reads FQNEAQ (reference sequence). Germline trimming cut 5 bases from V and 3 bases from J; bases unmatched to any gene: 9.

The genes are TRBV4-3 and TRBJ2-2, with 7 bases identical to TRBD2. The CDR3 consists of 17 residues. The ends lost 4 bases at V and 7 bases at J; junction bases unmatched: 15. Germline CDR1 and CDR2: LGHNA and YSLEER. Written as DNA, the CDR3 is TGCGCCAGCAGCCCCTGGGAGCTAGCGGACCCCGGCGGGGAGCTGTTTTTT. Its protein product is CASSPWELADPGGELFF.

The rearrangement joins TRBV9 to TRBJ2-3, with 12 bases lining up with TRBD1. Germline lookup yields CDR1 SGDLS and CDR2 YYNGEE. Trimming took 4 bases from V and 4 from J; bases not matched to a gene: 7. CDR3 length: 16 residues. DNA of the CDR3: TGTGCCAGCAGCCCCCGGGACAGGGGGCAGCCAGATACGCAGTATTTT. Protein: CASSPRDRGQPDTQYF.

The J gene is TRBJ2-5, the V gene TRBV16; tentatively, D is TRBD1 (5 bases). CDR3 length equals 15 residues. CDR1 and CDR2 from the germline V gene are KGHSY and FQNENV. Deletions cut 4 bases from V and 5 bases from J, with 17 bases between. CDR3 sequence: CASSPSWGRMETQYF. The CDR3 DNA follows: TGTGCCAGCAGCCCCAGCTGGGGCAGGATGGAGACCCAGTACTTC.

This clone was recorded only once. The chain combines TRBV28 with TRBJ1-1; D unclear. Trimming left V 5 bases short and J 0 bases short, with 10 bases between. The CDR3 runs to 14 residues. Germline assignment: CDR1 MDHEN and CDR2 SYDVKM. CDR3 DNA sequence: TGTGCCAGCAGTGCCAGGAACATGAACACTGAAGCTTTCTTT. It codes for CASSARNMNTEAFF.